The 10 T cell receptor beta chains presented below share a single source sample, sequenced in a study of T-cell memory formation after mild COVID-19. One entry per CDR3 protein results from TCRdb running MiXCR on the 5' RACE reads. Of roughly 130,000 distinct CDR3 sequences in the sample, over 15% were seen once. Sequencing was carried out using PBMCs or a T cell subset sorted from them (not recorded which). All receptors come from a young man who had mild COVID-19 (a few samples of this study predate the infection). Cell type and time point are not known.

The chain is built from TRBV12-3 or TRBV12-4 and TRBJ2-2; tentatively, D is TRBD2 (5 bases). CDR3 length equals 15 residues. Trimming left V 6 bases short and J 0 bases short, with 11 bases between. CDR3 residues: CASRPPAANTGELFF. In DNA form, the CDR3 reads TGTGCCAGCAGGCCTCCAGCGGCGAACACCGGGGAGCTGTTTTTT.

V and J are TRBV7-9 and TRBJ2-2, with TRBD2 as a possible D gene (7 bases). The V and J ends lost 5 bases and 6 bases respectively, with 25 bases between them. The CDR3 has 18 amino acids. Germline CDR1 and CDR2: SEHNR and FQNEAQ (reference sequence). CDR3 coding DNA: TGTGCCAGCAGCGACCACACCCTTGGGGGGGGGCCTCCCGGGGAGCTGTTTTTT. This translates into CASSDHTLGGGPPGELFF.

This clonotype was recorded a few times. The J gene is TRBJ2-1, the V gene TRBV5-6; D not resolved. This CDR3 contains 16 residues. V dropped 0 bases and J dropped 0 bases, with 10 bases sitting between them. CDR1 SGHDT and CDR2 YYEEEE come from the germline V gene. The CDR3 sequence: CASSLEGISSYNEQFF. CDR3 sequence (DNA): TGTGCCAGCAGCTTGGAGGGTATCAGCTCCTACAATGAGCAGTTCTTC.

This clonotype was counted many times. This rearrangement joins TRBV5-1 to TRBJ2-7; D call uncertain. The CDR3 totals 13 residues. CDR1 and CDR2 from the germline V gene are SGHRS and YFSETQ. V was shortened by 4 bases and J by 3 bases, with 11 bases between the two germline ends. CDR3 in DNA: TGCGCCAGCAGCCTCCATGGGTTCTACGAGCAGTACTTC. Translating it yields CASSLHGFYEQYF.

The rearrangement uses TRBV5-1 and TRBJ2-1; no clear D. Germline loops: CDR1 SGHRS, CDR2 YFSETQ. Deletions cut 0 bases from V and 2 bases from J, with 6 bases between. The CDR3 has 14 amino acids. CDR3 in DNA: TGCGCCAGCAGCTTGGGGAGCGCCTACAATGAGCAGTTCTTC. Translated: CASSLGSAYNEQFF.

The V and J genes are TRBV11-2 and TRBJ1-6; the D gene is possibly TRBD1 (5 bases). V dropped 2 bases and J dropped 11 bases, with 16 bases sitting between them. The V gene's germline CDR1 is SGHAT and CDR2 FQNNGV. CDR3 length: 15 amino acids. The CDR3 region has the DNA TGTGCCAGCAGCTTACGGGGGTCTCCCCAAGCACCCCTCCACTTT. The encoded protein is CASSLRGSPQAPLHF. Based on the CDR3 plus reference TRBV11-2 and TRBJ1-6, the full variable domain is EAGVAQSPRYKIIEKRQSVAFWCNPISGHATLYWYQQILGQGPKLLIQFQNNGVVDDSQLPKDRFSAERLKGVDSTLKIQPAKLEDSAVYLCASSLRGSPQAPLHFGNGTRLTVT.

This clonotype was seen a handful of times. The CDR3 sequence: CASRARGPDTQYF. CDR3 nucleotide sequence: TGTGCCAGCAGGGCTCGGGGGCCAGATACGCAGTATTTT. The chain uses TRBV6-5 and TRBJ2-3, with D perhaps assigned TRBD1 or TRBD2 (6 bases each). V was clipped by 6 bases and J by 4 bases, with 11 bases between them. CDR1 and CDR2 from the germline V gene are MNHEY and SVGAGI. CDR3 length: 13 residues.

Only a few counts were recorded for this clonotype. The V gene is TRBV4-2, the J gene TRBJ2-2; unclear D gene. V lost 1 base, J lost 5 bases, and 5 bases lay in between. Germline V gives CDR1 LGHNA, CDR2 YNFKEQ. The CDR3 is made up of 13 amino acids. The CDR3 sequence is CASSQATTGELFF. In DNA, the CDR3 is TGTGCCAGCAGCCAAGCCACAACCGGGGAGCTGTTTTTT.

The CDR3 is CASSYPGQGTDTQYF. In nucleotides, the CDR3 is TGTGCCAGCAGCTACCCGGGACAGGGGACAGATACGCAGTATTTT. The chain carries TRBV3-1 and TRBJ2-3; 10 nucleotides match TRBD1. This CDR3 is 15 amino acids long. In germline, CDR1 is LGHDT, CDR2 YNNKEL (reference sequence). V gave up 5 bases and J gave up 3 bases; unmatched junction bases: 5.

This rearrangement joins TRBV20-1 to TRBJ2-1; TRBD2 agrees at 10 bases. The CDR3 has 13 residues. V shed 7 bases and J 6 bases; nucleotides not matched to a gene: 6. Germline V gives CDR1 DFQATT, CDR2 SNEGSKA (reference sequence). The CDR3 spells CSGVAGGPNEQFF. The CDR3 nucleotides read TGCAGTGGAGTAGCGGGGGGCCCCAATGAGCAGTTCTTC.